This TCR beta chain was captured in a study of T cells after yellow fever vaccination. MiXCR, applied by TCRdb to the 5' RACE reads, yields one record per CDR3 protein. This table holds around 310,000 distinct CDR3 sequences, 8.7% found once. Comments on this clonotype: Given a much more abundant clone one base away, this may be a read error.

This clonotype was sampled from a man aged 18 to 35 who received the YFV17D yellow fever vaccine. The sample here was PBMCs, taken on the day of the first yellow fever vaccination.

In DNA, the CDR3 is TGTGCCAGCAGCCCATATCTAACTGGCTACACAGATACGCAGTATTTT. It translates to CASSPYLTGYTDTQYF. The V gene is TRBV7-2, the J gene TRBJ2-3; D ambiguous. The germline gives CDR1 SGHTA, CDR2 FQGNSA. The length of the CDR3 is 16 residues. V was pared by 5 bases and J by 2 bases, with 17 bases between.